One sample yielded the 27 T cell receptor beta chains listed below, sequenced in a study of Graves' ophthalmopathy and Graves' hyperthyroidism. The study amplified TCR beta CDR3 regions using RNA transcripts. HTBI-primed RT-PCR formed the first round, and a multiplex PCR formed the second. Each CDR3 protein gets one entry after TCRdb re-called the multiplex PCR reads with MiXCR. This sample has under 250,000 distinct CDR3 sequences, with less than 30% found just once. The specimen was peripheral blood. The receptors come from a man over 45 with Graves' ophthalmopathy.

This clonotype was detected ten times or more. V gene TRBV13 combines with J gene TRBJ1-2, with D perhaps matching TRBD1 (5 bases). V lost 5 bases and J lost 7, with 20 bases in between. The CDR3 sequence is 15 residues long. CDR1 PRHDT and CDR2 FYEKMQ come from the germline V gene (reference sequence). This CDR3 reads CASSPRGDLSGGYTF. CDR3 nucleotides: TGTGCCAGCAGCCCGAGGGGTGACCTTTCTGGTGGCTACACCTTC.

The sample holds many counts of this clonotype. The chain has TRBV6-5 and TRBJ1-6, with D maybe TRBD1 (6 bases). The CDR3 has 18 amino acids. V was clipped by 8 bases and J by 7 bases, with 27 bases between them. Germline CDR1 reads MNHEY; CDR2 reads SVGAGI. CDR3 nucleotide sequence: TGTGCCAGCCTCCCCCTGAGGGGGACCCGGGGGGGAAATTCACCCCTCCACTTT. This codes for CASLPLRGTRGGNSPLHF.

The rearrangement links TRBV24-1 to TRBJ1-5; 10 bases map to TRBD1. Germline trimming cut 2 bases from V and 7 bases from J; bases unmatched to any gene: 10. The CDR3 loop spans 17 amino acids. Germline values: CDR1 KGHDR, CDR2 SFDVKD. The CDR3 spells CATSDSTGTGVRQPQHF. For the CDR3, the DNA is TGTGCCACCAGTGATTCCACCGGGACAGGGGTACGACAGCCCCAGCATTTT.

V and J are TRBV11-2 and TRBJ2-7; 8 bases are a match to TRBD2. Germline CDR1 is SGHAT and CDR2 is FQNNGV. The length of the CDR3 is 15 residues. The V gene end was trimmed by 0 bases and the J gene end by 2 bases; junction bases not matched to a gene: 3. The CDR3 DNA sequence: TGTGCCAGCAGCTTAGAGGCGGGGGGCCCCTACGAGCAGTACTTC. Translation: CASSLEAGGPYEQYF.

This clonotype was seen many times. The CDR3 DNA is TGTGCCAGCAGTTACTCGGGCGGGAGCACATACGAGCAGTACTTC. Residues: CASSYSGGSTYEQYF. The chain recombines TRBV6-5 with TRBJ2-7, with TRBD2 identical over 7 bases. The CDR3 spans 15 residues. V was clipped by 0 bases and J by 4 bases; unmatched bases: 6. CDR1 is MNHEY, CDR2 SVGAGI, per germline.

This clonotype occurred many times. V gene TRBV7-9 combines with J gene TRBJ2-7, with 9 bases fitting TRBD1. Unmatched junction bases numbered 2, after V lost 2 bases and J lost 3 bases. Germline V gene data show CDR1 as SEHNR and CDR2 as FQNEAQ (reference sequence). This CDR3 region has 14 residues. CDR3: CASSLQGQGYEQYF. The CDR3 bases are TGTGCCAGCAGCTTACAGGGACAGGGCTACGAGCAGTACTTC. The full variable domain, in which reference TRBV7-9 and TRBJ2-7 provide the parts outside the CDR3, is DTGVSQNPRHKITKRGQNVTFRCDPISEHNRLYWYRQTLGQGPEFLTYFQNEAQLEKSRLLSDRFSAERPKGSFSTLEIQRTEQGDSAMYLCASSLQGQGYEQYFGPGTRLTVT.

This clonotype came up many times. The genes are TRBV7-2 and TRBJ2-7, with TRBD2 identical over 11 bases. V trimming: 3 bases; J trimming: 2 bases; junction bases outside the gene matches: 6. Germline CDR1 SGHTA, CDR2 FQGNSA. The CDR3 runs to 16 residues. In nucleotides, the CDR3 is TGTGCCAGCAGCTTGTCCGGGACTAGCGGCGCCTACGAGCAGTACTTC. As protein: CASSLSGTSGAYEQYF.

This clonotype was picked up many times. This rearrangement joins TRBV6-2 or TRBV6-3 to TRBJ1-2; a possible D gene is TRBD1 (5 bases). Trimming cost V 2 bases and J 2 bases, with 6 bases left between them. The length of the CDR3 is 13 residues. Germline assignment: CDR1 MNHEY and CDR2 SVGEGT. The CDR3 is CASSYRDNYGYTF. The CDR3 bases are TGTGCCAGCAGTTACCGGGACAACTATGGCTACACCTTC.

In its sample, this clonotype was seen many times. The rearrangement joins TRBV6-1 to TRBJ2-7; perhaps TRBD1 as D (6 bases). Trimming removed 6 bases from V and 3 bases from J, with 21 bases in between. Per the germline V gene, CDR1 is MNHNS and CDR2 is SASEGT. This CDR3 has 16 amino acids. As DNA, the CDR3 is TGTGCCAGCAGAACGGGGCGCGAAGGGGGTCACTACGAGCAGTACTTC. Its protein is CASRTGREGGHYEQYF.

The V call is TRBV12-3 or TRBV12-4, the J call TRBJ2-5; 11 bases fit TRBD2. After removal of 5 bases from V and 5 bases from J, the junction contained 4 bases not matched to a gene. The CDR3 totals 14 residues. This CDR3 is CASSPLAGGETQYF. The CDR3 region has the DNA TGTGCCAGCAGTCCCCTAGCGGGAGGTGAGACCCAGTACTTC.

J is TRBJ2-5 and V is TRBV6-2 or TRBV6-3, with 8 bases lining up with TRBD1. The CDR3 loop spans 16 amino acids. V gave up 2 bases and J gave up 4 bases; unmatched junction bases: 9. From germline, CDR1 is MNHEY and CDR2 SVGEGT. The CDR3 protein is CASSYRRQGSGETQYF. The CDR3 DNA is TGTGCCAGCAGTTACAGGCGACAGGGGAGCGGAGAGACCCAGTACTTC.

The table lists this clonotype with many counts. This chain joins TRBV7-2 and TRBJ2-5; D is ambiguous. Germline CDR1 is SGHTA and CDR2 is FQGNSA. The CDR3 contains 11 residues. The V and J ends lost 5 bases and 7 bases respectively, with 8 bases between them. The CDR3 DNA is TGTGCCAGCAGCCCCTCGGGGACCCAGTACTTC. It codes for CASSPSGTQYF.

This clonotype was counted between two and nine times. The J gene is TRBJ2-5, the V gene TRBV27, with D possibly TRBD2 on 5 matching bases. The CDR3 length is 15 residues. Germline loops: CDR1 MNHEY, CDR2 SMNVEV (reference sequence). Trimming left V 4 bases short and J 5 bases short, with 17 bases between. CDR3 DNA: TGTGCCAGCAGTTCGTTCGGAGCCGGGGAGGAGACCCAGTACTTC. Protein product: CASSSFGAGEETQYF.

This clonotype was seen many times. One end of the junction fails to match germline, which may point to a read error. The rearrangement joins TRBV3-1 to TRBJ2-7, with a tentative D call TRBD1 (8 bases). CDR1 LGHDT and CDR2 YNNKEL come from the germline V gene (reference sequence). The CDR3 is made up of 13 amino acids. The CDR3 region has the DNA TGTGCCAGCAGCCAAGGAACAGGGGGGGACCAAAACTTC. It yields the protein CASSQGTGGDQNF.

In its sample, this clonotype was seen many times. The chain uses TRBV6-1 and TRBJ1-1; TRBD1 might be the D (6 bases). The V gene's germline CDR1 is MNHNS and CDR2 SASEGT. The ends were cut back, 8 bases at V and 0 bases at J, with 16 bases in the middle. CDR3 length equals 15 residues. DNA for the CDR3: TGTGCCAGCGCTGAGACAGGAGGTATGAACACTGAAGCTTTCTTT. The encoded protein is CASAETGGMNTEAFF.

This clonotype was recorded at least ten times. This rearrangement joins TRBV9 to TRBJ2-5; D may be TRBD1 (5 bases). Germline values: CDR1 SGDLS, CDR2 YYNGEE. Trimming took 4 bases from V and 0 from J, leaving 13 bases between them. This CDR3 is 15 amino acids long. The CDR3 loop reads CASSPGHPNQETQYF. The CDR3 nucleotides are TGTGCCAGCAGCCCCGGACACCCGAACCAAGAGACCCAGTACTTC.

This clonotype appeared many times. The chain employs TRBV5-5 and TRBJ2-7; 7 bases map to TRBD1. The V and J ends lost 0 bases and 2 bases, in that order; junction bases with no gene match: 5. This CDR3 has 15 residues. Germline V CDR1 and CDR2: SGHKS, YYEKEE (reference sequence). The CDR3 loop is CASSLDPGQTYEQYF. CDR3 DNA sequence: TGTGCCAGCAGCTTGGACCCGGGACAGACCTACGAGCAGTACTTC.

Ten or more counts support this clonotype. The rearrangement uses TRBV30 and TRBJ2-4, with 7 bases matching TRBD2. This CDR3 region has 17 residues. Germline CDR1 GTSNPN, CDR2 SVGIG (reference sequence). The ends lost 2 bases at V and 3 bases at J; junction bases unmatched: 13. The CDR3 nucleotides read TGTGCCTGGAGTCCCCCCCAAGGAAGCGGGATCAAAAACATTCAGTACTTC. Protein: CAWSPPQGSGIKNIQYF.

The chain joins TRBV6-1 to TRBJ1-5, with 8 nucleotides matching TRBD1. This CDR3 has 15 residues. Germline V lookup: CDR1 MNHNS, CDR2 SASEGT. The V and J ends lost 6 bases and 1 base, in that order; junction bases with no gene match: 5. CDR3 region: CASRDRDRSNQPQHF. CDR3 bases: TGTGCCAGCAGAGACCGGGACAGGAGCAATCAGCCCCAGCATTTT.

This clonotype was recorded many times. V usage is TRBV30 and J usage is TRBJ2-4; D remains ambiguous. Trimming left V 0 bases short and J 6 bases short, with 9 bases between. The CDR3 consists of 13 residues. CDR1 is GTSNPN, CDR2 SVGIG, per germline (reference sequence). CDR3: CAWSVIGVNIQYF. The CDR3 DNA follows: TGTGCCTGGAGTGTAATAGGAGTAAACATTCAGTACTTC. The full variable domain, in which reference TRBV30 and TRBJ2-4 provide the parts outside the CDR3, is SQTIHQWPATLVQPVGSPLSLECTVEGTSNPNLYWYRQAAGRGLQLLFYSVGIGQISSEVPQNLSASRPQDRQFILSSKKLLLSDSGFYLCAWSVIGVNIQYFGAGTRLSVL.

J is TRBJ2-2 and V is TRBV12-3 or TRBV12-4; D may be TRBD2 (6 bases). This CDR3 spans 15 amino acids. V dropped 2 bases and J dropped 7 bases, with 14 bases sitting between them. The CDR3 is CASSLIGSLGGELFF. DNA for the CDR3: TGTGCCAGCAGTTTAATCGGGAGTCTCGGCGGGGAGCTGTTTTTT.

The table lists this clonotype with many counts. The chain carries TRBV28 and TRBJ2-7; tentatively, D is TRBD2 (7 bases). CDR1 is MDHEN, CDR2 SYDVKM, per germline. Trimming took 7 bases from V and 3 from J, leaving 19 bases between them. CDR3 size: 15 residues. The CDR3 spells CASNGGRREFYEQYF. The CDR3 DNA sequence: TGTGCCAGCAACGGGGGCCGGCGGGAGTTCTACGAGCAGTACTTC.

This clonotype was seen at least ten times. This chain links TRBV20-1 with TRBJ2-5; tentatively, D is TRBD2 (5 bases). This CDR3 is built from 15 residues. Germline CDR1 reads DFQATT; CDR2 reads SNEGSKA (reference sequence). The germline V and J ends were trimmed by 3 bases and 1 base, with 15 bases remaining between them. This CDR3 reads CSASGEWQTQETQYF. For the CDR3, the DNA is TGCAGTGCTAGTGGGGAGTGGCAGACCCAAGAGACCCAGTACTTC.

This clonotype was seen at least ten times. The chain joins TRBV20-1 to TRBJ2-7; no definite D call. V lost 2 bases and J 4 bases, leaving 6 bases between the germline ends. The CDR3 is 11 residues long. Germline V CDR1 and CDR2: DFQATT, SNEGSKA (reference sequence). The CDR3 protein is CSARLGYEQYF. The CDR3 bases are TGCAGTGCTAGACTAGGGTACGAGCAGTACTTC.

The rearrangement uses TRBV6-1 and TRBJ2-5; possible D gene TRBD2, 6 bases. V lost 5 bases and J 2 bases, leaving 18 bases between the germline ends. Germline V lookup: CDR1 MNHNS, CDR2 SASEGT. This CDR3 has 16 residues. The CDR3 nucleotides are TGTGCCAGCAGTCCCACCGGGGAGGCACAGCAAGAGACCCAGTACTTC. Translated: CASSPTGEAQQETQYF.

The chain has TRBV6-1 and TRBJ2-7; 13 bases are shared with TRBD2. Germline loops: CDR1 MNHNS, CDR2 SASEGT. V was clipped by 5 bases and J by 7 bases; unmatched bases: 8. CDR3 length equals 15 residues. For the CDR3, the DNA is TGTGCCAGCAGTCCCCGGACTAGCGGGAGCTTTGAGCAGTACTTC. The encoded protein is CASSPRTSGSFEQYF.

Many counts were recorded for this clonotype. The V gene is TRBV20-1, the J gene TRBJ2-5; TRBD2 agrees at 11 bases. CDR3 length: 15 residues. CDR1 is DFQATT, CDR2 SNEGSKA, per germline (reference sequence). The V and J ends lost 5 bases and 0 bases, in that order; junction bases with no gene match: 5. CDR3 amino acids: CSAHPGLADQETQYF. DNA of the CDR3: TGCAGTGCTCACCCGGGACTAGCGGACCAAGAGACCCAGTACTTC.